This TCR beta chain emerged from a study of technical replicates of blood from a handful of donors (dated by TCRdb to 2015 to 2018). The library was obtained by the immunoSEQ multiplex PCR assay. What TCRdb holds here is the immuneACCESS table cut down to in-frame rearrangements. Part of the clones is not present; checked against another copy, under half of the missing clones reflect an unresolved V gene, and the others are unexplained. This sample has about 78,000 clones in its table, and approximately 93% of those were observed once. The ten top clones hold about 0.41% of the sample. Remarks on this clone: Its antigen is currently not known. Base quality data are lacking; no much larger clone is found one base away.

From a lookup of the germline V gene (reference sequence), CDR1 and CDR2 are SGHNT and YYREEE. The CDR3 starts with the cysteine, ends with the phenylalanine, and has 16 residues. The read is trimmed to its CDR3 DNA, 48 bases read in frame from base 1. The junction carries 19 bases between V and J, which are trimmed by 2 bases and 4 bases respectively. The chain links TRBV5-4 with TRBJ2-7, and TRBD2 may be the D gene, going by 7 matching bases. The source is a human donor in good health. Material: T cells isolated from PBMCs. The bases read TGTGCCAGCAGCTTAGGGGGAAGGGCGGGAGATTACGAGCAGTACTTC. Translated, it gives CASSLGGRAGDYEQYF.